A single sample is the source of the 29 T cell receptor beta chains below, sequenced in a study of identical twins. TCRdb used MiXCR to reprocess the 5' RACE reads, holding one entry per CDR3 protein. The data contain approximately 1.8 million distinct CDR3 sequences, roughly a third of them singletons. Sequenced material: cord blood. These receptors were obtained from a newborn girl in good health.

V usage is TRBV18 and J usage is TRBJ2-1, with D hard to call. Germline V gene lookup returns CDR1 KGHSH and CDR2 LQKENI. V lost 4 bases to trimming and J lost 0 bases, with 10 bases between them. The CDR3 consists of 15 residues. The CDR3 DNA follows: TGTGCCAGCTCACTAGCCACCCCCTCCTACAATGAGCAGTTCTTC. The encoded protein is CASSLATPSYNEQFF.

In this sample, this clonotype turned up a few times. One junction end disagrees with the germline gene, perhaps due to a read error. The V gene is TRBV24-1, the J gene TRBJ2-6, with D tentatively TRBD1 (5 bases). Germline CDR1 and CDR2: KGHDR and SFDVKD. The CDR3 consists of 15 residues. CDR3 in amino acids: CATSDFPSGASVLTF. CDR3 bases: TGTGCCACCAGTGATTTCCCCTCTGGGGCCAGCGTCCTGACTTTC.

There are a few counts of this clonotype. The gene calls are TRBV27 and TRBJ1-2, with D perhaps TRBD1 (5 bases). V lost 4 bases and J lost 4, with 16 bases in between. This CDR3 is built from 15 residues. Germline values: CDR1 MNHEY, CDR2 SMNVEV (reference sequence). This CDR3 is CASSSRAYLIYGYTF. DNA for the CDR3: TGTGCCAGCAGTTCCAGGGCCTACTTAATCTATGGCTACACCTTC.

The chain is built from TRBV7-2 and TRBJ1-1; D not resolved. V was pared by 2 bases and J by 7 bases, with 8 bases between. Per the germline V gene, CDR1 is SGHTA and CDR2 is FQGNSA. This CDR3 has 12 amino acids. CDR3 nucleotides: TGTGCCAGCAGCTTATTCGGTAATGAAGCTTTCTTT. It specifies CASSLFGNEAFF. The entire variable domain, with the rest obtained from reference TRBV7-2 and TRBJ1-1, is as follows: GAGVSQSPSNKVTEKGKDVELRCDPISGHTALYWYRQSLGQGLEFLIYFQGNSAPDKSGLPSDRFSAERTGGSVSTLTIQRTQQEDSAVYLCASSLFGNEAFFGQGTRLTVV.

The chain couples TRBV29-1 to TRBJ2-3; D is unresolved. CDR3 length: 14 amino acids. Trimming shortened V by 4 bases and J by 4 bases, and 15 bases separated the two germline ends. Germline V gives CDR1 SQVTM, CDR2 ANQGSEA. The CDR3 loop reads CSVVRHHGADTQYF. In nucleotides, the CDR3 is TGCAGCGTTGTGAGACACCATGGAGCAGATACGCAGTATTTT.

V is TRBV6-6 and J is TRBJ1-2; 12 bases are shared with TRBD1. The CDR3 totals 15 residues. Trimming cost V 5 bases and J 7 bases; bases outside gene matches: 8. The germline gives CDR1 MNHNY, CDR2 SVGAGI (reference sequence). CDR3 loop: CASSGAGTGGSGYTF. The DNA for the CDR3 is TGTGCCAGCAGTGGGGCCGGGACAGGGGGCTCTGGCTACACCTTC.

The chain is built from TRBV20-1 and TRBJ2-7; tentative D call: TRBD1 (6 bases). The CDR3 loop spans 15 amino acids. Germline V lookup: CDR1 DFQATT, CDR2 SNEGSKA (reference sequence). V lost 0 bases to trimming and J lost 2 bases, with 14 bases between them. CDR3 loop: CSARDRTVPPYEQYF. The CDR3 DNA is TGCAGTGCTAGAGATCGGACAGTCCCCCCCTACGAGCAGTACTTC.

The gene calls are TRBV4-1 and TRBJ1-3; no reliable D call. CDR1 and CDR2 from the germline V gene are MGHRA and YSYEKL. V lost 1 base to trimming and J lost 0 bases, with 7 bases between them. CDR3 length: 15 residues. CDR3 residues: CASSQVSGSGNTIYF. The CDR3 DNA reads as TGCGCCAGCAGCCAAGTATCAGGCTCTGGAAACACCATATATTTT.

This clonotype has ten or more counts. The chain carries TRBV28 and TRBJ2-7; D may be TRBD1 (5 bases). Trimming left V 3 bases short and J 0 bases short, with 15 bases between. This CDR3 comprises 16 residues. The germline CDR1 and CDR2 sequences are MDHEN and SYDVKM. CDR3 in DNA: TGTGCCAGCAGTTTGCTTCGACAGCACCTCTCCTACGAGCAGTACTTC. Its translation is CASSLLRQHLSYEQYF.

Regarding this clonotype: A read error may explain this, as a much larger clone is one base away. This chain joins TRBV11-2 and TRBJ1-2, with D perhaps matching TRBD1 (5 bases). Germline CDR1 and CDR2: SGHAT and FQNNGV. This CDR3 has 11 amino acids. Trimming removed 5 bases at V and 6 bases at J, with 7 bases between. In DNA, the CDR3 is TGTGCCAGCAGCCCCAGGGATGGCTACACCTTC. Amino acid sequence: CASSPRDGYTF.

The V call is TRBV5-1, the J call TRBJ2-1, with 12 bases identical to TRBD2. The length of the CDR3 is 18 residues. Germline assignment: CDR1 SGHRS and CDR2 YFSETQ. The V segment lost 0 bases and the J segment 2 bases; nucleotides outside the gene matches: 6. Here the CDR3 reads CASSLEALAGGTYNEQFF. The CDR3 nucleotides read TGCGCCAGCAGCTTGGAAGCACTAGCGGGAGGCACCTACAATGAGCAGTTCTTC.

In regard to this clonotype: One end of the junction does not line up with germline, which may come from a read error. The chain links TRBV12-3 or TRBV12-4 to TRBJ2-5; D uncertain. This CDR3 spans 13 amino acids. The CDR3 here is CAGSMAIQETQYF. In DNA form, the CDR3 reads TGTGCCGGCAGTATGGCGATCCAAGAGACCCAGTACTTC.

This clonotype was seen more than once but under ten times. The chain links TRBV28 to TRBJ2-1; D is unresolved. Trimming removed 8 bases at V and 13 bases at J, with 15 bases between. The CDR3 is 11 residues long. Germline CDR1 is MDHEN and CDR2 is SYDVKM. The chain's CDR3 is CASGLLETQFF. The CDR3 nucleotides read TGTGCCAGCGGCCTCCTGGAGACCCAGTTCTTC. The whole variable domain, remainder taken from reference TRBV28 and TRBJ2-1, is DVKVTQSSRYLVKRTGEKVFLECVQDMDHENMFWYRQDPGLGLRLIYFSYDVKMKEKGDIPEGYSVSREKKERFSLILESASTNQTSMYLCASGLLETQFFGPGTRLTVL.

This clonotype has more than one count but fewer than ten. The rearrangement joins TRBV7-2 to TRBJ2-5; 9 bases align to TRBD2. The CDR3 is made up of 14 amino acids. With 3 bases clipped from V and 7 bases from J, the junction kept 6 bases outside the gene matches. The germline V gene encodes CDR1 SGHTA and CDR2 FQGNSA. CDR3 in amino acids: CASSFSGGRRTQYF. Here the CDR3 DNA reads TGTGCCAGCAGCTTTAGCGGGGGCCGCAGGACCCAGTACTTC.

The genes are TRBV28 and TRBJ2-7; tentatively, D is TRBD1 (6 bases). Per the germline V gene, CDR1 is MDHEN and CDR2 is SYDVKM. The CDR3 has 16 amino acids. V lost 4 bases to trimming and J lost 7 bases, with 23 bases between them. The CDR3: CASSWDTPVLYNEQYF. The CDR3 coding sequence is TGTGCCAGCAGTTGGGACACCCCAGTCCTATACAATGAGCAGTACTTC. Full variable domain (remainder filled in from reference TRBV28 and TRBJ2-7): DVKVTQSSRYLVKRTGEKVFLECVQDMDHENMFWYRQDPGLGLRLIYFSYDVKMKEKGDIPEGYSVSREKKERFSLILESASTNQTSMYLCASSWDTPVLYNEQYFGPGTRLTVT.

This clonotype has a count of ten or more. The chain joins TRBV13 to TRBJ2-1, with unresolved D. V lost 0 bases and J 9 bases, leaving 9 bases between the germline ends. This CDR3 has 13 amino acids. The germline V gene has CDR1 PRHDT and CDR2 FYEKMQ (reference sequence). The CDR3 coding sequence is TGTGCCAGCAGCTTAGGGACCGGTACTGAGCAGTTCTTC. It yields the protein CASSLGTGTEQFF.

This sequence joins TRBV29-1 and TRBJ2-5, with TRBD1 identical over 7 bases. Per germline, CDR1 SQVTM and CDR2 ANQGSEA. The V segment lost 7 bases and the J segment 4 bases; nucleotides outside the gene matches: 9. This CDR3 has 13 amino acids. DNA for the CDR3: TGCAGCGCCACCAGACAGGGCTCAGAGACCCAGTACTTC. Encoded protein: CSATRQGSETQYF.

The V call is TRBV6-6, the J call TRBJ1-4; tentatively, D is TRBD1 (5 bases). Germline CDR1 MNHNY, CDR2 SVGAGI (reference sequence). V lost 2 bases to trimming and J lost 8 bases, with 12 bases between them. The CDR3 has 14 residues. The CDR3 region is CASSYAARGEKLFF. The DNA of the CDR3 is TGTGCCAGCAGTTACGCAGCCCGGGGGGAAAAACTGTTTTTT.

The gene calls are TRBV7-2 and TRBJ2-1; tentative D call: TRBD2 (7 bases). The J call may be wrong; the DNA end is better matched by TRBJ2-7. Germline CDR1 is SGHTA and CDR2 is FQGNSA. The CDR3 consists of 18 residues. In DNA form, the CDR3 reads TGTGCCAGCAGCTTAGCCGCTCTAGCGGACAGCTCCTACAATGAGCAGTACTTC. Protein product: CASSLAALADSSYNEQYF.

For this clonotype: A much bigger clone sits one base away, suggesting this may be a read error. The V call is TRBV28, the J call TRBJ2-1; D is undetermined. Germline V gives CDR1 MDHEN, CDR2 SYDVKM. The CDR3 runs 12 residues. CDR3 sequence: CTTRPNNNEQFF. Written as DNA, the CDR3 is TGTACCACCCGGCCCAACAACAATGAGCAGTTCTTC.

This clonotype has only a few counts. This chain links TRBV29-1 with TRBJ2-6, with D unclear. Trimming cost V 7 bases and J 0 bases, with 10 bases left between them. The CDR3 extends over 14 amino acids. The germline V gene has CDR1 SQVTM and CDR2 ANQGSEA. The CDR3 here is CSAVRLSGANVLTF. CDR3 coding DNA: TGCAGCGCTGTAAGGCTCTCTGGGGCCAACGTCCTGACTTTC.

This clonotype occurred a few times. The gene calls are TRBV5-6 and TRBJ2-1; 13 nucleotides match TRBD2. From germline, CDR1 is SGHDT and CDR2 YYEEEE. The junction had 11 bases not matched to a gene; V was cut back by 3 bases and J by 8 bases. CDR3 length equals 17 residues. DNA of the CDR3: TGTGCCAGCAGCTCCGGACTACTAGCGGGAGGGCCGGATGAGCAGTTCTTC. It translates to CASSSGLLAGGPDEQFF.

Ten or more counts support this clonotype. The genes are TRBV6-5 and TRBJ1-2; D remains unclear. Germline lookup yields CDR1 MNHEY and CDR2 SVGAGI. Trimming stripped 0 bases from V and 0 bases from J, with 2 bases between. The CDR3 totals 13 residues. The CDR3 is CASSYSANYGYTF. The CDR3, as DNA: TGTGCCAGCAGTTACTCAGCTAACTATGGCTACACCTTC.

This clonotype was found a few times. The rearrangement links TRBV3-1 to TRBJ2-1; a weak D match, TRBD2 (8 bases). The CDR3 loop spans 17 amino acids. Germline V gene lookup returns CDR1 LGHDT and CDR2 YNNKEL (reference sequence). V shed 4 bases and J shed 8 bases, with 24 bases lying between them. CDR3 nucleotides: TGTGCCAGCAGCCCCCGGGGACTAGTAAGGGGGCCCCATGAGCAGTTCTTC. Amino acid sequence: CASSPRGLVRGPHEQFF.

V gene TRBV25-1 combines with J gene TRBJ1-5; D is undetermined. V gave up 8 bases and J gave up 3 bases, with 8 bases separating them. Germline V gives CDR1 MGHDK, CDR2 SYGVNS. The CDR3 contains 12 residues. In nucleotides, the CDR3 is TGTGCCAGCCTGAGGCCCAATCAGCCCCAGCATTTT. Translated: CASLRPNQPQHF.

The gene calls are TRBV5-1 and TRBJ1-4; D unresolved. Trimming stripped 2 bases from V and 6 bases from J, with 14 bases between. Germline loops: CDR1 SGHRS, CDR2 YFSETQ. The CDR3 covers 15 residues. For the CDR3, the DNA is TGCGCCAGCAGCTTCGCGCGAATAGAGGATGAAAAACTGTTTTTT. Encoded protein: CASSFARIEDEKLFF. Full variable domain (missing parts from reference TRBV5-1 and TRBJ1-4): KAGVTQTPRYLIKTRGQQVTLSCSPISGHRSVSWYQQTPGQGLQFLFEYFSETQRNKGNFPGRFSGRQFSNSRSEMNVSTLELGDSALYLCASSFARIEDEKLFFGSGTQLSVL.

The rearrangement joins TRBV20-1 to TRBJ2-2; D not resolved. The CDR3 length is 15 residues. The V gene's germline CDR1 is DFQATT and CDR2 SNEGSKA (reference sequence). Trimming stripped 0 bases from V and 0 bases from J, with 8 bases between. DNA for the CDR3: TGCAGTGCTAGAGATGGACCCGCGAACACCGGGGAGCTGTTTTTT. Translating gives CSARDGPANTGELFF.

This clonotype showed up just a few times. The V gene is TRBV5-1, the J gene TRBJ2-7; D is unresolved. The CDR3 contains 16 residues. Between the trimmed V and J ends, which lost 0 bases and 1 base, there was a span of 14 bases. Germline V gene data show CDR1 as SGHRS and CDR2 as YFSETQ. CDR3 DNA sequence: TGCGCCAGCAGCTTGGATTTCGGGCCGGCTTCCTACGAGCAGTACTTC. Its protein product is CASSLDFGPASYEQYF.

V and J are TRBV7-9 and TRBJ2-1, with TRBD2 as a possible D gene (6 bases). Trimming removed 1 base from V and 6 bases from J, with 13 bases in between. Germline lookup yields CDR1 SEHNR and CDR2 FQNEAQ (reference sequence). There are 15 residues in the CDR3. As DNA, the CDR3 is TGTGCCAGCAGCTTAGTGGGCGGGATGGTCAATGAGCAGTTCTTC. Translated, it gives CASSLVGGMVNEQFF.